The clone carrying this TCR beta chain has just one count. The data are from a study of shared clonotypes between healthy human individuals. Sequenced by immunoSEQ multiplex PCR; TCRdb stores in-frame clones only, minus some. The profile shows roughly 850,000 clones, around 96% of them singletons. The naive CD8 fraction comprised CD45RO-negative cells positively selected for CCR7 and excluded terminally differentiated effector memory CD45RA+ cells. From germline, CDR1 is SQVTM and CDR2 ANQGSEA. The V and J ends lost 5 bases and 0 bases respectively, with 10 bases between them. There are 13 residues in the CDR3.

The specimen was naive CD8+ T cells sorted from blood. The rearrangement joins TRBV29-1 to TRBJ1-1; possible D gene TRBD1, 5 bases. This TCR came from a man aged 25 to 40 in good health. The CDR3: CSVIRVMNTEAFF. Written as DNA, the CDR3 is TGCAGCGTTATCAGGGTGATGAACACTGAAGCTTTCTTT.